The 30 T cell receptor beta chains given below trace back to one sample, sequenced in a study of blood T cell repertoires in COVID-19. Generated by immunoSEQ multiplex PCR, the TCRdb table keeps only in-frame clones and is missing some. In the table there are 55,000 to 65,000 clones, roughly 86% of which are singletons. Material for sequencing was peripheral blood. The receptors derive from a man aged 55 to 69 with active or convalescent COVID-19.

This clone has a single count. The V and J genes are TRBV5-8 and TRBJ2-1; 11 nucleotides line up with TRBD1. J gave up 5 bases and V 3 bases, and 7 bases lay outside the gene matches. Germline lookup yields CDR1 SGHTS and CDR2 YDEGEE. The CDR3 runs to 16 residues. The CDR3 is CASSSGQGVRNNEQFF. DNA for the CDR3: TGTGCCAGCAGCTCGGGACAGGGGGTGCGTAACAATGAGCAGTTCTTC.

The chain uses TRBV6-1 and TRBJ2-2; TRBD2 agrees at 13 bases. The junction had 3 bases not matched to a gene; V was cut back by 1 base and J by 4 bases. Germline V gene lookup returns CDR1 MNHNS and CDR2 SASEGT. The length of the CDR3 is 17 residues. The CDR3 nucleotides read TGTGCCAGCAGTGAAGGACTAGCGGGGGGCAGCACCGGGGAGCTGTTTTTT. Translated: CASSEGLAGGSTGELFF.

The rearrangement uses TRBV7-9 and TRBJ1-4, with TRBD1 identical over 10 bases. The CDR3 covers 15 residues. CDR1 and CDR2 from the germline V gene are SEHNR and FQNEAQ (reference sequence). Unmatched junction bases numbered 6, after V lost 4 bases and J lost 7 bases. The DNA for the CDR3 is TGTGCCAGCAGCTCATCCGGGACAGGGGCTGAAAAACTGTTTTTT. This gives the protein CASSSSGTGAEKLFF. Using reference TRBV7-9 and TRBJ1-4 for the parts outside the CDR3, the full variable domain is DTGVSQNPRHKITKRGQNVTFRCDPISEHNRLYWYRQTLGQGPEFLTYFQNEAQLEKSRLLSDRFSAERPKGSFSTLEIQRTEQGDSAMYLCASSSSGTGAEKLFFGSGTQLSVL.

Remarks on this clone: Other nucleotide sequences in the sample specify the same CDR3. The chain has TRBV20-1 and TRBJ1-2, with D possibly TRBD1 on 6 matching bases. This CDR3 spans 11 amino acids. Trimming removed 6 bases at V and 8 bases at J, with 13 bases between. Germline V CDR1 and CDR2: DFQATT, SNEGSKA (reference sequence). The CDR3 here is CSARTGNGYTF. DNA for the CDR3: TGCAGTGCCCGAACAGGGAACGGCTACACCTTC.

The chain has TRBV3-1 (or the pseudogene TRBV3-2) and TRBJ1-1; 7 bases are shared with TRBD1. The germline gives CDR1 LGHDT, CDR2 YNNKEL (reference sequence). The V segment lost 1 base and the J segment 7 bases; nucleotides outside the gene matches: 9. There are 15 residues in the CDR3. The DNA of the CDR3 is TGTGCCAGCAGCCAAGGACGGGACAGTGTTAGTGAAGCTTTCTTT. Its protein is CASSQGRDSVSEAFF.

The V and J genes are TRBV9 and TRBJ2-3, with TRBD2 identical over 11 bases. The CDR3 sequence is 16 residues long. The junction had 2 bases not matched to a gene; V was cut back by 2 bases and J by 0 bases. Germline CDR1 is SGDLS and CDR2 is YYNGEE. CDR3 bases: TGTGCCAGCAGCGTGGGACTAGCGGCTAGCACAGATACGCAGTATTTT. This sequence encodes CASSVGLAASTDTQYF.

The chain uses TRBV5-1 and TRBJ2-5, with TRBD2 matching over 8 bases. Germline values: CDR1 SGHRS, CDR2 YFSETQ. The ends lost 5 bases at V and 1 base at J; junction bases unmatched: 7. CDR3 length: 15 residues. In DNA form, the CDR3 reads TGCGCCAGCAGAAATGCCCTAGCGGGCCAAGAGACCCAGTACTTC. It yields the protein CASRNALAGQETQYF.

The chain links TRBV4-2 to TRBJ2-1; 9 bases are a match to TRBD2. The CDR3 loop spans 20 amino acids. V gave up 0 bases and J gave up 6 bases; unmatched junction bases: 18. CDR1 LGHNA and CDR2 YNFKEQ come from the germline V gene. The DNA for the CDR3 is TGTGCCAGCAGCCAAGATCTCCTAGCGGGACCCGGTACGGTAGTCAATGAGCAGTTCTTC. Protein: CASSQDLLAGPGTVVNEQFF.

The rearrangement joins TRBV5-4 to TRBJ2-2; 8 positions agree with TRBD1. The length of the CDR3 is 14 residues. Germline CDR1 and CDR2: SGHNT and YYREEE (reference sequence). V shed 2 bases and J 10 bases; nucleotides not matched to a gene: 7. As DNA, the CDR3 is TGTGCCAGCAGCTTTCGGCAGGGGGCAGAGGAGCTGTTTTTT. It specifies CASSFRQGAEELFF.

The rearrangement joins TRBV18 to TRBJ1-2; D not certain. Germline V gene lookup returns CDR1 KGHSH and CDR2 LQKENI. Trimming took 3 bases from V and 4 from J, leaving 12 bases between them. The CDR3 is 14 amino acids. The CDR3 sequence is CASSPNRDSYGYTF. CDR3 in DNA: TGTGCCAGCTCACCCAACCGGGATTCCTATGGCTACACCTTC.

The V call is TRBV5-5, the J call TRBJ2-1, with 8 positions matching TRBD2. With V trimmed by 2 bases and J by 3 bases, 7 bases remained unmatched. The CDR3 has 16 amino acids. Germline-derived CDR1 and CDR2 are SGHKS and YYEKEE (reference sequence). The CDR3 loop reads CASSFMSGTSYNEQFF. In DNA form, the CDR3 reads TGTGCCAGCAGCTTTATGTCAGGGACTAGCTACAATGAGCAGTTCTTC.

A few counts support this clone. V is TRBV6-2 or TRBV6-3 and J is TRBJ1-2; 8 bases map to TRBD1. The junction had 9 bases not matched to a gene; V was cut back by 8 bases and J by 7 bases. The CDR3 runs to 13 residues. Germline V gene sequence: CDR1 MNHEY, CDR2 SVGEGT. The CDR3 reads CASGQGAIGGYTF. CDR3 in DNA: TGTGCCAGCGGCCAGGGGGCGATAGGTGGCTACACCTTC.

This clone was counted a single time. The chain uses TRBV10-3 and TRBJ2-7, with 7 bases that match TRBD1. The length of the CDR3 is 15 residues. Germline V gene sequence: CDR1 ENHRY, CDR2 SYGVKD. V trimming: 2 bases; J trimming: 2 bases; junction bases outside the gene matches: 6. The CDR3 region is CAISEPVTGAYEQYF. CDR3 DNA: TGTGCCATCAGTGAGCCCGTTACAGGGGCCTACGAGCAGTACTTC.

The chain recombines TRBV4-1 with TRBJ2-3; 10 nucleotides match TRBD2. Trimming removed 0 bases from V and 2 bases from J; junction bases left unmatched: 8. Germline-derived CDR1 and CDR2 are MGHRA and YSYEKL. The CDR3 extends over 18 amino acids. The CDR3 DNA reads TGCGCCAGCAGCCAAGAGTGGGGAGCGGGGGGGTCCACAGATACGCAGTATTTT. It specifies CASSQEWGAGGSTDTQYF.

This chain connects TRBV9 to TRBJ1-6; a weak D match, TRBD1 (5 bases). Trimming shortened V by 7 bases and J by 1 base, and 12 bases separated the two germline ends. Germline V gene lookup returns CDR1 SGDLS and CDR2 YYNGEE. This CDR3 is 15 amino acids long. CDR3 nucleotide sequence: TGTGCCAGCTCACAGGAGGGGTCCTATAATTCACCCCTCCACTTT. Amino acid sequence: CASSQEGSYNSPLHF. Using reference TRBV9 and TRBJ1-6 for the parts outside the CDR3, the full variable domain is DSGVTQTPKHLITATGQRVTLRCSPRSGDLSVYWYQQSLDQGLQFLIQYYNGEERAKGNILERFSAQQFPDLHSELNLSSLELGDSALYFCASSQEGSYNSPLHFGNGTRLTVT.

This clone showed up just a few times. This chain joins TRBV24-1 and TRBJ2-3, with 9 bases fitting TRBD2. CDR3 length: 15 residues. Germline loops: CDR1 KGHDR, CDR2 SFDVKD. The ends lost 3 bases at V and 4 bases at J; junction bases unmatched: 4. The CDR3 sequence: CATSDSRTSADTQYF. CDR3 DNA: TGTGCCACCAGTGATAGTCGGACTAGCGCAGATACGCAGTATTTT.

This CDR3 is CASSLGGQDNQPQHF. The CDR3 DNA reads TGTGCCAGCAGCTTGGGTGGACAGGACAATCAGCCCCAGCATTTT. The chain recombines TRBV5-4 with TRBJ1-5, with 7 bases matching TRBD1. The CDR3 length is 15 residues. After removal of 0 bases from V and 3 bases from J, the junction contained 3 bases not matched to a gene. Germline CDR1 is SGHNT and CDR2 is YYREEE (reference sequence).

CDR3 coding DNA: TGTGCCAGCAGCGCGCAAGGGGGACACTATAATTCACCCCTCCACTTT. This encodes CASSAQGGHYNSPLHF. V usage is TRBV9 and J usage is TRBJ1-6; tentatively, D is TRBD1 (6 bases). CDR3 length: 16 residues. Germline-derived CDR1 and CDR2 are SGDLS and YYNGEE. V lost 3 bases to trimming and J lost 3 bases, with 13 bases between them.

J is TRBJ1-1 and V is TRBV2, with D perhaps TRBD1 (5 bases). With 6 bases removed from V and 5 bases from J, the gap between germline ends came to 16 bases. This CDR3 is 14 amino acids long. Germline CDR1 SNHLY, CDR2 FYNNEI. In DNA, the CDR3 is TGTGCCAGCAGGGAGGGGAATCTTAGGACTGAAGCTTTCTTT. This translates into CASREGNLRTEAFF.

The chain combines TRBV7-2 with TRBJ1-6, with a tentative D call TRBD1 (5 bases). V shed 5 bases and J shed 3 bases, with 14 bases lying between them. The germline V gene encodes CDR1 SGHTA and CDR2 FQGNSA. The CDR3 consists of 16 residues. The CDR3 nucleotides are TGTGCCAGCAGCCCCGAAGTGGGGCTCTATAATTCACCCCTCCACTTT. Translation: CASSPEVGLYNSPLHF. Drawing the rest from reference TRBV7-2 and TRBJ1-6, the complete variable domain is GAGVSQSPSNKVTEKGKDVELRCDPISGHTALYWYRQSLGQGLEFLIYFQGNSAPDKSGLPSDRFSAERTGGSVSTLTIQRTQQEDSAVYLCASSPEVGLYNSPLHFGNGTRLTVT.

The chain combines TRBV29-1 with TRBJ2-7; D uncertain. Trimming took 2 bases from V and 2 from J, leaving 10 bases between them. The CDR3 spans 13 residues. CDR1 is SQVTM, CDR2 ANQGSEA, per germline. CDR3 DNA sequence: TGCAGCGTTGAAAGCGTTGCTACCTACGAGCAGTACTTC. This encodes CSVESVATYEQYF.

The V call is TRBV4-3, the J call TRBJ1-1; TRBD1 matches 8 bases. Trimming at V came to 4 bases and at J to 5 bases, leaving 6 bases not matched to a gene. Germline CDR1 reads LGHNA; CDR2 reads YSLEER. This CDR3 region has 14 residues. CDR3 residues: CASSLQGAGTEAFF. DNA for the CDR3: TGCGCCAGCAGCCTTCAGGGGGCAGGAACTGAAGCTTTCTTT.

This clone was seen once. This chain connects TRBV4-1 to TRBJ2-7, with 11 positions matching TRBD2. After removal of 1 base from V and 2 bases from J, the junction contained 13 bases not matched to a gene. Germline lookup yields CDR1 MGHRA and CDR2 YSYEKL. This CDR3 is built from 19 residues. CDR3 amino acids: CASSQGLSGGGSTPYEQYF. CDR3 nucleotides: TGCGCCAGCAGCCAAGGCCTTAGCGGGGGGGGAAGTACGCCCTACGAGCAGTACTTC.

J is TRBJ2-5 and V is TRBV12-3 or TRBV12-4; possible D gene TRBD1, 6 bases. This CDR3 is built from 13 residues. The V and J ends lost 3 bases and 13 bases respectively, with 18 bases between them. The CDR3 region has the DNA TGTGCCAGCAGTTTGGCGACCGAGGACAGCCGGTACTTC. Residues: CASSLATEDSRYF.

The chain combines TRBV28 with TRBJ1-6, with 9 bases fitting TRBD1. Germline V gene data show CDR1 as MDHEN and CDR2 as SYDVKM. CDR3 size: 16 residues. The V and J ends lost 6 bases and 10 bases, in that order; junction bases with no gene match: 13. In DNA form, the CDR3 reads TGTGCCAGCAGCTCCATTTATGGACAGGGGAAATCACCCCTCCACTTT. Amino acid sequence: CASSSIYGQGKSPLHF.

The V call is TRBV5-1, the J call TRBJ2-2; maybe TRBD2 (6 bases). This CDR3 has 16 residues. V lost 4 bases and J lost 3, with 16 bases in between. Germline V gives CDR1 SGHRS, CDR2 YFSETQ. The CDR3 sequence is CASSKEEGYDTGELFF. CDR3 bases: TGCGCCAGCAGCAAGGAGGAGGGGTACGACACCGGGGAGCTGTTTTTT. The full variable domain, rest sourced from reference TRBV5-1 and TRBJ2-2, is KAGVTQTPRYLIKTRGQQVTLSCSPISGHRSVSWYQQTPGQGLQFLFEYFSETQRNKGNFPGRFSGRQFSNSRSEMNVSTLELGDSALYLCASSKEEGYDTGELFFGEGSRLTVL.

This sequence joins TRBV10-3 and TRBJ2-1, with 10 bases lining up with TRBD2. V lost 0 bases to trimming and J lost 7 bases; unmatched junction nucleotides: 6. This CDR3 spans 16 amino acids. The germline CDR1 and CDR2 sequences are ENHRY and SYGVKD. CDR3 in DNA: TGTGCCATCAGTGAGTCTCTAGCGGGAGTCCGGAATGAGCAGTTCTTC. Protein product: CAISESLAGVRNEQFF.

The chain carries TRBV7-2 and TRBJ1-6; D ambiguous. CDR3 length: 15 residues. V lost 3 bases and J 8 bases, leaving 14 bases between the germline ends. Germline CDR1 reads SGHTA; CDR2 reads FQGNSA. The CDR3 bases are TGTGCCAGCAGCTTCGGGGTTGAGGCCTATTCACCCCTCCACTTT. Translating it yields CASSFGVEAYSPLHF.

Written as DNA, the CDR3 is TGTGCCAGCAGTTTGGGGAAGGGGGCTTTGACCGGGGAGCTGTTTTTT. Translated, it gives CASSLGKGALTGELFF. J is TRBJ2-2 and V is TRBV28; TRBD1 agrees at 7 bases. Germline V gene data show CDR1 as MDHEN and CDR2 as SYDVKM. The CDR3 is made up of 16 amino acids. The ends lost 3 bases at V and 5 bases at J; junction bases unmatched: 9.

The chain uses TRBV5-6 and TRBJ1-5, with D perhaps matching TRBD1 (6 bases). The CDR3 is 15 amino acids. Trimming cost V 4 bases and J 0 bases, with 11 bases left between them. Germline V gene data show CDR1 as SGHDT and CDR2 as YYEEEE. The CDR3 loop reads CASSLGQSSNQPQHF. CDR3 coding DNA: TGTGCCAGCAGCCTCGGACAGTCTAGCAATCAGCCCCAGCATTTT.